The rows below give T cell receptor beta chains drawn from one sample of a study of cytomegalovirus exposure and HLA in healthy donors. Clones were sequenced by immunoSEQ multiplex PCR, and TCRdb holds only the in-frame ones, with some missing. The sample holds 150,000 or so clones, more than 60% seen once. Sequences were obtained from PBMCs. These TCRs come from a woman in her thirties or forties in good health and CMV-seropositive. CDR3s include the opening cysteine and the closing phenylalanine or tryptophan.

CDR3 protein,V gene
CASSLLAGQEAQYF,TRBV5-1
CASSDFSGGVQETQYF,TRBV5-1
CASRGETGSMDRNEKLFF,TRBV25-1
CASSYSVPNTEAFF,TRBV6-6
CASSMGPGDSPLHF,TRBV19
CASSLAGVHTGELFF,TRBV5-1
CASSWETDRPEQFF,TRBV5-1
CASSILGGLANIQYF,TRBV19
CASSGSVAQPQHF,TRBV27
CASSQDSGGETQYF,TRBV4-3
CASSSTGAGANVLTF,TRBV5-1
CASSLGLAGFNEQFF,TRBV5-1
CASSLAENEQFF,TRBV5-6
CASSPTSIGANEQFF,TRBV4-1
CASSVTSGGATDTQYF,TRBV6-1
CASSQAGTEAFF,TRBV4-1
CASRVDSGTEAFF,TRBV2
CASSYIPGLWNTEAFF,TRBV6-5
CASSLGQVYEQYF,TRBV11-2
CASSRAGAPDTQYF,TRBV2
CASSLLPGLAGVSPYNEQFF,TRBV5-8
CASKGLNEKLFF,TRBV27
CASSLVGTDTQYF,TRBV13
CASSTTWADSSTDTQYF,TRBV28
CASSKAGGGQPQHF,TRBV6-1
CASSQSPGPGGTGELFF,TRBV4-2
CASATDRGTTGPGELFF,TRBV12-5
CASSSGQQNTEAFF,TRBV5-6
CASSLGGGTTDTQYF,TRBV7-9
CASSLARVDEQFF,TRBV5-1
CATSRGFGLSGNTIYF,TRBV15
CASSRSGGDADTQYF,TRBV7-3
CASSSTHSPINYGYTF,TRBV5-1
CASSLDGWGQNTGELFF,TRBV5-1
CASSLGPRGNGYTF,TRBV5-1
CASSLGTSDYNEQFF,TRBV7-9
CSTRVSSSYGYTF,TRBV29-1
CASSLVQGQGELFF,TRBV5-1
CASSLAGGYNEQFF,TRBV6-5
CASAGGEHSYEQYF,TRBV19
CASRDRGGETQYF,TRBV2
CASSQSGTRGRSEQYF,TRBV16
CASSFSTSGGAGDTQYF,TRBV7-9
CASSEVGRGLGGYTF,TRBV6-1
CASKTGQGTDTQYF,TRBV6-1
CASSEVRMDAYIEPGELFF,TRBV18